This passage covers 4 T cell receptor beta chains from one sample sequenced in a study of OX40 agonist ivuxolimab in advanced cancers. Some clones are missing from TCRdb's copy, which holds only in-frame ones; the method was immunoSEQ multiplex PCR. Of tens of thousands of clones in the sample, 87% were seen once. Sequenced material: CD4+ or CD8+ T cells sorted from blood, taken in a trial of the OX40 agonist ivuxolimab. The receptors were sampled from an adult with an advanced solid tumor such as melanoma, head and neck, liver or kidney cancer.

The rearrangement links TRBV7-6 to TRBJ2-7; the D gene could be TRBD1 or TRBD2 (5 bases each). The germline V gene has CDR1 SGHVS and CDR2 FNYEAQ. CDR3 length: 15 amino acids. Trimming stripped 8 bases from V and 3 bases from J, with 20 bases between. The CDR3 nucleotides are TGTGCCAGCGGTCCCGGGGCCGGGATCCTCTACGAGCAGTACTTC. This encodes CASGPGAGILYEQYF.

The CDR3 loop is CASSPGGPSLTRYF. CDR3 nucleotide sequence: TGTGCCAGCAGCCCGGGGGGTCCCTCCCTTACGAGGTACTTC. V is TRBV5-4 and J is TRBJ2-4; 7 positions match TRBD2. The CDR3 runs 14 residues. The V gene's germline CDR1 is SGHNT and CDR2 YYREEE (reference sequence). V lost 4 bases to trimming and J lost 15 bases; unmatched junction nucleotides: 16. The full variable domain, rest sourced from reference TRBV5-4 and TRBJ2-4, is ETGVTQSPTHLIKTRGQQVTLRCSSQSGHNTVSWYQQALGQGPQFIFQYYREEENGRGNFPPRFSGLQFPNYSSELNVNALELDDSALYLCASSPGGPSLTRYFGAGTRLSVL.

This clone has only one observation. J is TRBJ1-2 and V is TRBV27; TRBD1 is a possible D gene (5 bases). This CDR3 comprises 13 residues. Trimming pared 8 bases from V and 0 bases from J, leaving 10 bases between. Per germline, CDR1 MNHEY and CDR2 SMNVEV (reference sequence). CDR3 nucleotide sequence: TGTGCCAGCCGTGGGGCAGCTAACTATGGCTACACCTTC. This gives the protein CASRGAANYGYTF.

This clone was observed once. V gene TRBV27 combines with J gene TRBJ2-1, with TRBD1 identical over 12 bases. CDR1 and CDR2 (germline): MNHEY, SMNVEV (reference sequence). Trimming took 3 bases from V and 9 from J; bases not matched to a gene: 12. The CDR3 covers 17 residues. The CDR3 loop reads CASSFDRPGQGASEQFF. The CDR3 nucleotides read TGTGCCAGCAGTTTCGACCGACCGGGACAGGGGGCAAGTGAGCAGTTCTTC.